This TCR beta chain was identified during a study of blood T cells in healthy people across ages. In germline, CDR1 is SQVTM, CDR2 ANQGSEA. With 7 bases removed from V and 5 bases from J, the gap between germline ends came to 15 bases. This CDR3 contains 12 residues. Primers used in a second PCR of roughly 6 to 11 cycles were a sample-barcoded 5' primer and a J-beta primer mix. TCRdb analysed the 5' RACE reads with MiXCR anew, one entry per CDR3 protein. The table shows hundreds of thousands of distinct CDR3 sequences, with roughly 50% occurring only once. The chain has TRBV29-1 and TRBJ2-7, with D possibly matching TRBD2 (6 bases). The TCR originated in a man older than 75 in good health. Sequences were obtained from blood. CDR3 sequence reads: CSGEEGNHEQYF. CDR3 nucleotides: TGCAGCGGTGAGGAGGGGAACCACGAGCAGTACTTC.